The source of this T cell receptor beta chain is a study of blood T cell repertoires in COVID-19. TCRdb's copy holds only in-frame clones and misses some; the assay was immunoSEQ multiplex PCR. The repertoire includes a few hundred thousand clones, 85% to 90% of them detected once, and about 9.4% sits in the top ten. Germline V gene sequence: CDR1 SGHKS, CDR2 YYEKEE (reference sequence). V was clipped by 4 bases and J by 2 bases; unmatched bases: 12. The CDR3 spans 17 residues. Sequenced input: PBMCs or T cells enriched from blood (not recorded which). This chain connects TRBV5-5 to TRBJ1-1; 9 bases are shared with TRBD1. The clonotype comes from a woman aged 25-40 years who had recovered from COVID-19. The CDR3 nucleotides read TGTGCCAGCAGCCTACGTCCCGGGACAGGGACTAACACTGAAGCTTTCTTT. Translation gives CASSLRPGTGTNTEAFF.